This TCR beta chain appears in the sequencing data of a study of T cells after yellow fever vaccination. Study information: SMART-Seq v4 Ultra Low Input prepared the low-cell-number fractions.

Trimming removed 3 bases from V and 7 bases from J; junction bases left unmatched: 4. Germline V gene lookup returns CDR1 SGHAT and CDR2 FQNNGV. The CDR3 covers 13 residues. TCRdb re-called the 5' RACE reads with MiXCR, one entry per CDR3 protein. Found here are about 150,000 distinct CDR3 sequences, approximately 6.2% of them singletons; the top ten hold roughly 3%. Study observations and caveats: Shared CD4/CD8 clonotypes were a small share, likely from convergent recombination. Most primary-vaccination clones reappeared after the booster (about 95% CD4, about 88% CD8).

Details on this clonotype: The target antigen is unknown.

The chain carries TRBV11-2 and TRBJ2-5, with 8 bases aligning to TRBD2. Sequences were derived from CD4+ T cells sorted from PBMCs, sampled on the day of the first yellow fever vaccination. This sequence originates from a man aged 18-30 years who received the YFV17D yellow fever vaccine. This CDR3 reads CASSFAGGGTQYF. CDR3 in DNA: TGTGCCAGCAGCTTTGCGGGGGGTGGGACCCAGTACTTC.